The source of this TCR beta chain is a study of shared clonotypes between healthy human individuals (dated by TCRdb to about 2020). Regarding the research as a whole: A couple of women and a few men aged 18 to 49 years were included in the cohort. For each donor, three plates each were used for CD4 naive and CD4 memory, two plates were used for CD8 naive, and one plate was used for CD8 memory. To estimate repertoire size and how much clonotypes are shared between individuals, the study performed deep sequencing of blood TCR repertoires from a few healthy adults. Libraries were prepared and TCR repertoires were sequenced by different laboratories using diverse techniques, in order to increase sequencing depth and limit assay-specific biases. Leukapheresis yielded between about 0.94 and 10 billion PBMCs per donor.

The donors were healthy, HIV-negative adults with no recently reported acute infections or vaccinations. Every donor was a Caucasian adult living in Nashville, Tennessee, USA. CD8 memory samples consisted of magnetically selected CD45RO+ cells combined with CCR7-negative CD45RA+ effector memory (TemRA) cells. Blood was collected by leukapheresis, and PBMCs were isolated by Ficoll-Histopaque density gradient centrifugation and then cryopreserved in liquid nitrogen vapor phase. Analytical flow cytometry was used to check the purity and quantity of each magnetically sorted T cell population. Genomic DNA was isolated from each sorted fraction and quantified by UV absorbance on a Nanodrop 2000c. CDR1 and CDR2 are drawn from the germline V gene: MDHEN, SYDVKM. Including cysteine and phenylalanine, the CDR3 has 14 amino acids. Only the CDR3 DNA stays, 42 bases, in frame from base 1. Trimming costs V 5 bases and J 5 bases, and their ends lie 15 bases apart.

On this clone: Its target antigen remains unknown. Base quality data are lacking; no much larger clone is found one base away.

TCR CDR3 regions were amplified from genomic DNA by multiplex PCR using the deep immunoSEQ assay. For each cell subset, the extracted genomic DNA was distributed evenly across all wells of several immunoSEQ 96-well plates, and each plate served as one replicate. Each replicate PCR for sorted subsets received about 210 ng genomic DNA, equal to roughly 33,000 T cell genomes. Purified libraries were quantified with a Qubit 3.0 fluorometer, sized on a Bioanalyzer 2100, and re-quantified with the KAPA Library Quantification kit. A separate single-read 150-cycle Illumina NextSeq 550 flow cell was used to sequence each immunoSEQ 96-well plate. Per the original workflow: Because the immunoSEQ output included only junctional sequences and no quality scores, the filtering could not be the same as the filtering used for full-length reads. Sequences were annotated with PyIR, a Python wrapper for IgBLAST v1.9, and V/J genes and CDR3 were assigned using IMGT germline references. Reads were removed for weak V/J assignments (E-value above 1e-6), missing CDR3, stop codons, out-of-frame junctions, or ambiguous translated residues. V3J clonotypes were defined by identical inferred V gene, J gene, and CDR3 amino acid sequence. To compute the percentage overlap between repertoires, the number of shared unique clonotypes was divided by the size of the smaller repertoire. Richness of each repertoire was evaluated using RTK rarefaction, the Chao1 estimator, and Recon v2.1 estimates of unobserved clonotypes. Generation probabilities for all TCRbeta clonotypes obtained by the gDNA method from a handful of donors were computed using OLGA. The source is immuneACCESS, and TCRdb retained only in-frame sequences with V and J called. Part of the clones is not carried over; for the studies checked, unresolved V genes explain less than half of this, and the remainder is unexplained. The D gene and trimming were derived from the DNA, and the V and J assignments and clone size from that table. Recorded for this sample are about 120,000 clones; around two thirds of them occurred a single time. Roughly 25% of the sample rests with the top ten.

The research as a whole found: Sampling was restricted to blood, and TCR repertoires in tissue are likely to differ from TCR repertoires in blood. Even with the large sequencing depth, rarefaction of the sorted-subset datasets indicated that sequencing was incomplete. The genetic and exposure-history diversity represented was limited by the small number of donors. Pairwise subsampling led to the expectation that sequencing depth would affect the degree of clonotype sharing among donors. Larger estimated clonotype richness was generally found for naive subsets than for memory subsets. About 5% of naive CD4, around 3.5% of naive CD8, approximately 2.2% of memory CD4, and about 0.4% of memory CD8 clonotypes were shared across several donors. Higher generation probabilities were observed for clonotypes shared by all four sorted-subset donors than for non-shared clonotypes.

In this chain, TRBV28 is recombined with TRBJ2-5; perhaps TRBD1 is the D gene, with 6 bases matching. This clonotype was obtained from a woman aged 25 to 39 in good health. The sample consisted of memory CD8+ T cells sorted from blood. Per the publication, the cell subset or site label means: CD45RO+ cells pooled with CCR7-negative TemRA cells. CDR3 sequence: CASSVTGILETQYF. The nucleotides are TGTGCCAGCAGTGTAACAGGGATACTGGAGACCCAGTACTTC.